The rows below give T cell receptor beta chains drawn from one sample of a study of blood T cell repertoires in COVID-19. Measured with immunoSEQ multiplex PCR; TCRdb has only the in-frame clones, and not every one. Among about 270,000 clones listed, around 90% were seen once. Sequences were obtained from PBMCs or T cells enriched from blood (not recorded which). Every receptor here comes from a young woman with acute COVID-19. CDR3s include the opening cysteine and the closing phenylalanine or tryptophan. The D gene is left open where the match is weak.

>TRBJ1-1|TRBV2|TRBD1
CASSEDAGTGPLATNTEAFF
TGTGCCAGCAGTGAAGATGCCGGGACAGGTCCCTTGGCTACGAACACTGAAGCTTTCTTT
>TRBJ1-1|TRBV5-6|NA
CASSEGEDTEAFF
TGTGCCAGCAGCGAGGGCGAGGACACTGAAGCTTTCTTT
>TRBJ2-7|TRBV29-1|NA
CSVFQGTPYEQYF
TGCAGCGTTTTTCAGGGGACCCCCTACGAGCAGTACTTC
>TRBJ2-3|TRBV5-1|NA
CASSWGEGTDTQYF
TGCGCCAGCAGCTGGGGGGAGGGCACAGATACGCAGTATTTT
>TRBJ1-1|TRBV5-4|NA
CASSYDRVKNTEAFF
TGTGCCAGCAGCTACGACCGGGTCAAAAACACTGAAGCTTTCTTT
>TRBJ2-2|TRBV19|TRBD2
CASTTGLAIFTGELFF
TGTGCCAGTACCACCGGACTAGCAATTTTCACCGGGGAGCTGTTTTTT
>TRBJ2-2|TRBV2|NA
CASSDGGNTGELFF
TGTGCCAGCAGTGATGGAGGGAACACCGGGGAGCTGTTTTTT
>TRBJ2-1|TRBV7-2|TRBD2
CASSPSLAGSYNEQFF
TGTGCCAGCAGCCCATCACTAGCGGGGAGCTACAATGAGCAGTTCTTC
>TRBJ2-2|TRBV11-2|NA
CASGFAPEELFF
TGTGCCAGCGGTTTTGCGCCTGAGGAGCTGTTTTTT
>TRBJ2-3|TRBV11-3|NA
CASSGGRDGTDTQYF
TGTGCCAGCAGCGGAGGGCGGGACGGGACAGATACGCAGTATTTT
>TRBJ1-3|TRBV6-1|NA
CASSEMSVSSGNTIYF
TGTGCCAGCAGTGAAATGTCGGTTAGCTCTGGAAACACCATATATTTT